The present T cell receptor beta chain was sequenced within a study of OX40 agonist ivuxolimab in advanced cancers. Overall study context: Mean age 60 years, range roughly 23 to 79; 82.7% male. General observations from the study: CD8+ T cells showed, on average, more clonal expansion than CD4+ cells. There was clonal expansion of CD4+ and CD8+ blood T cells by week 6 at 0.1 to 3.0 mg/kg.

Regarding this clone: Its antigen remains unknown.

Germline V gene lookup returns CDR1 LGHNA and CDR2 YSLEER. Trimming took off 2 bases at V and 8 bases at J, with 10 bases between the two ends. The CDR3 contains 13 residues. Method: immunoSEQ multiplex PCR; TCRdb's copy keeps in-frame clones and lacks some. The table has 65,000 to 85,000 clones, around 80% seen once. Sequences were derived from CD4+ or CD8+ T cells sorted from blood, sampled in a trial of the OX40 agonist ivuxolimab. The gene calls are TRBV4-3 and TRBJ1-5, with no clear D. This sequence was found in an adult with an advanced solid tumor such as melanoma, head and neck, liver or kidney cancer. CDR3 bases: TGCGCCAGCAGCCAAACCGCTTCGGAGCCCCAGCATTTT. Translating it yields CASSQTASEPQHF.